These 22 T cell receptor beta chains originate from one sample sequenced in a study of T cells in Graves' hyperthyroidism and ophthalmopathy. Amplification of TCR beta CDR3 regions was performed using RNA transcripts as template. The primer set for the first-round RT-PCR of the TCR CDR3 was HTBI. TCRdb ran MiXCR on the multiplex PCR reads and lists one entry per CDR3 protein. The table has about 360,000 distinct CDR3 sequences, about 12% seen once. Sequenced input: blood. These TCRs come from a woman under 30 with Graves' hyperthyroidism.

This clonotype was counted between two and nine times. This sequence joins TRBV7-6 and TRBJ2-5, with D uncertain. CDR1 is SGHVS, CDR2 FNYEAQ, per germline. The CDR3 is 15 amino acids. V dropped 1 base and J dropped 1 base, with 10 bases sitting between them. The CDR3 nucleotides read TGTGCCAGCAGCTTAGGTTTCCGGCCCCAAGAGACCCAGTACTTC. This sequence encodes CASSLGFRPQETQYF.

This clonotype was counted only a few times. The V call is TRBV19, the J call TRBJ1-5, with 9 positions matching TRBD1. Germline loops: CDR1 LNHDA, CDR2 SQIVND (reference sequence). There are 15 residues in the CDR3. V gave up 4 bases and J gave up 7 bases; unmatched junction bases: 8. CDR3 loop: CASSTWTGERQPQHF. The CDR3 nucleotides are TGTGCCAGTAGTACCTGGACAGGGGAGAGGCAGCCCCAGCATTTT.

The table lists this clonotype with a few counts. The chain links TRBV19 to TRBJ2-3, with D unresolved. Germline CDR1 is LNHDA and CDR2 is SQIVND (reference sequence). Deletions cut 5 bases from V and 7 bases from J, with 7 bases between. This CDR3 region has 11 residues. This CDR3 reads CASSGSNTQYF. The CDR3 nucleotides are TGTGCCAGTAGTGGGTCCAATACGCAGTATTTT.

This clonotype was observed at least ten times. V usage is TRBV5-1 and J usage is TRBJ1-6, with 7 bases matching TRBD1. Germline CDR1 reads SGHRS; CDR2 reads YFSETQ. This CDR3 spans 15 amino acids. J lost 8 bases, V lost 5 bases, and 10 bases had no gene match. CDR3 DNA sequence: TGCGCCAGCAGTCGTGGACAGGTCGATGATTCACCCCTCCACTTT. Residues: CASSRGQVDDSPLHF.

This clonotype was observed at least ten times. V usage is TRBV7-9 and J usage is TRBJ2-2; D call uncertain. CDR3 length: 13 amino acids. V lost 5 bases, J lost 5 bases, and 9 bases lay in between. Germline V gene lookup returns CDR1 SEHNR and CDR2 FQNEAQ (reference sequence). The CDR3 DNA reads TGTGCCAGCAGCCCCCGTATGACCGGGGAGCTGTTTTTT. Translating gives CASSPRMTGELFF.

The genes are TRBV4-1 and TRBJ2-3; 7 positions agree with TRBD2. V lost 0 bases and J lost 7; bases outside the gene matches: 10. Germline loops: CDR1 MGHRA, CDR2 YSYEKL. This CDR3 has 16 residues. This CDR3 reads CASSQDISGNINTQYF. For the CDR3, the DNA is TGCGCCAGCAGCCAAGATATAAGCGGGAATATAAATACGCAGTATTTT.

This clonotype has at least ten counts. The chain combines TRBV2 with TRBJ2-3, with D perhaps being TRBD1 or TRBD2 (7 bases each). The CDR3 is made up of 14 amino acids. The germline CDR1 and CDR2 sequences are SNHLY and FYNNEI. V lost 8 bases to trimming and J lost 1 base, with 13 bases between them. CDR3 protein: CASQGGTRTDTQYF. Here the CDR3 DNA reads TGTGCCAGCCAGGGGGGGACCCGCACAGATACGCAGTATTTT. The full variable domain, in which reference TRBV2 and TRBJ2-3 provide the parts outside the CDR3, is EPEVTQTPSHQVTQMGQEVILRCVPISNHLYFYWYRQILGQKVEFLVSFYNNEISEKSEIFDDQFSVERPDGSNFTLKIRSTKLEDSAMYFCASQGGTRTDTQYFGPGTRLTVL.

This clonotype was counted a few times. The J gene is TRBJ2-7, the V gene TRBV28; D not resolved. From germline, CDR1 is MDHEN and CDR2 SYDVKM. V gave up 5 bases and J gave up 3 bases, with 8 bases separating them. This CDR3 contains 12 residues. CDR3 DNA sequence: TGTGCCAGCAGTCCCCGACTCTACGAGCAGTACTTC. It encodes CASSPRLYEQYF. Variable domain in full (rest from reference TRBV28 and TRBJ2-7): DVKVTQSSRYLVKRTGEKVFLECVQDMDHENMFWYRQDPGLGLRLIYFSYDVKMKEKGDIPEGYSVSREKKERFSLILESASTNQTSMYLCASSPRLYEQYFGPGTRLTVT.

V and J are TRBV28 and TRBJ2-7; 11 bases match TRBD2. V was clipped by 6 bases and J by 6 bases; unmatched bases: 10. Germline V CDR1 and CDR2: MDHEN, SYDVKM. This CDR3 is 15 amino acids long. CDR3 coding DNA: TGTGCCAGCAGCGACAAGCCGGGACTAGCGGTCGAGCAGTACTTC. This gives the protein CASSDKPGLAVEQYF.

This clonotype was found many times. Mismatch with germline at one junction end may stem from a read error. The chain is built from TRBV28 and TRBJ2-7; TRBD2 matches 12 bases. This CDR3 comprises 15 residues. The germline V gene encodes CDR1 MDHEN and CDR2 SYDVKM. The CDR3 is CAGSFGLAGYYEQYF. CDR3 bases: TGTGCCGGCAGTTTCGGACTAGCGGGGTACTACGAGCAGTACTTC.

A few counts support this clonotype. This rearrangement joins TRBV19 to TRBJ2-1; TRBD2 matches at 14 bases. V lost 5 bases and J lost 9; bases outside the gene matches: 6. This CDR3 is built from 15 residues. Germline values: CDR1 LNHDA, CDR2 SQIVND (reference sequence). The CDR3 spells CASSFGTSGGAEQFF. The DNA of the CDR3 is TGTGCCAGTAGTTTTGGGACTAGCGGGGGTGCTGAGCAGTTCTTC.

This clonotype showed up just a few times. V and J are TRBV7-9 and TRBJ2-5; 8 bases are shared with TRBD1. CDR1 and CDR2 from the germline V gene are SEHNR and FQNEAQ (reference sequence). CDR3 length equals 15 residues. Losses at the gene ends were 4 bases for V and 1 base for J; bases not matched to a gene: 5. The CDR3 reads CASSWRTGLQETQYF. The CDR3 DNA sequence: TGTGCCAGCAGCTGGCGGACAGGGCTCCAAGAGACCCAGTACTTC.

This clonotype has at least ten counts. This sequence joins TRBV28 and TRBJ1-2, with TRBD1 as a possible D gene (5 bases). The germline V gene has CDR1 MDHEN and CDR2 SYDVKM. This CDR3 is 13 amino acids long. V was pared by 6 bases and J by 9 bases, with 17 bases between. The CDR3 DNA sequence: TGTGCCAGCAGCCGGGGCCCAGTCAAGAGCTACACCTTC. Encoded protein: CASSRGPVKSYTF.

This clonotype has at least ten counts. The gene calls are TRBV20-1 and TRBJ2-7; 7 bases agree with TRBD2. In germline, CDR1 is DFQATT, CDR2 SNEGSKA (reference sequence). Losses at the gene ends were 5 bases for V and 2 bases for J; bases not matched to a gene: 9. The CDR3 consists of 14 residues. The CDR3 protein is CSALGGTDPYEQYF. The CDR3 nucleotides are TGCAGTGCTCTCGGGGGGACGGACCCCTACGAGCAGTACTTC.

This clonotype was seen repeatedly, ten times or more. The V call is TRBV7-9, the J call TRBJ2-1; possible D gene TRBD2, 5 bases. Germline V lookup: CDR1 SEHNR, CDR2 FQNEAQ (reference sequence). V dropped 0 bases and J dropped 3 bases, with 6 bases sitting between them. The CDR3 sequence is 14 residues long. The CDR3 DNA reads as TGTGCCAGCAGCTTAGCCCGGGACTACAATGAGCAGTTCTTC. Encoded protein: CASSLARDYNEQFF. Together with reference TRBV7-9 and TRBJ2-1, the CDR3 gives the full variable domain: DTGVSQNPRHKITKRGQNVTFRCDPISEHNRLYWYRQTLGQGPEFLTYFQNEAQLEKSRLLSDRFSAERPKGSFSTLEIQRTEQGDSAMYLCASSLARDYNEQFFGPGTRLTVL.

This clonotype was counted only a few times. This rearrangement joins TRBV20-1 to TRBJ2-7; 8 bases align to TRBD2. CDR1 is DFQATT and CDR2 is SNEGSKA in the germline V gene (reference sequence). The CDR3 length is 15 residues. V shed 5 bases, J shed 5 bases, and the junction held 14 bases outside the gene matches. CDR3 amino acids: CSAPPGSGSSNEQYF. DNA of the CDR3: TGCAGTGCTCCACCGGGAAGCGGGAGTTCCAACGAGCAGTACTTC.

Written as DNA, the CDR3 is TGTGCCAGCAGTTCGTTGACTATGAACACTGAAGCTTTCTTT. Its translation is CASSSLTMNTEAFF. The chain joins TRBV6-1 to TRBJ1-1; D unresolved. V was pared by 5 bases and J by 0 bases, with 10 bases between. The CDR3 sequence is 14 residues long. Looked up from germline, CDR1 is MNHNS and CDR2 is SASEGT.

Note on this clonotype: A junction boundary mismatches the germline segment, possibly from a read error. This rearrangement joins TRBV3-1 to TRBJ1-1, with TRBD1 identical over 9 bases. Germline V gives CDR1 LGHDT, CDR2 YNNKEL (reference sequence). This CDR3 has 15 amino acids. The CDR3 here is CASSPADRGWTEASF. In DNA, the CDR3 is TGTGCCAGCAGCCCAGCGGACAGGGGTTGGACTGAAGCTTCCTTT. Together with reference TRBV3-1 and TRBJ1-1, the CDR3 gives the full variable domain: DTAVSQTPKYLVTQMGNDKSIKCEQNLGHDTMYWYKQDSKKFLKIMFSYNNKELIINETVPNRFSPKSPDKAHLNLHINSLELGDSAVYFCASSPADRGWTEASFGQGTRLTVV.

This clonotype occurred many times. The rearrangement links TRBV2 to TRBJ1-2; perhaps TRBD1 as D (6 bases). This CDR3 has 14 residues. Trimming removed 0 bases from V and 8 bases from J, with 13 bases in between. CDR1 SNHLY and CDR2 FYNNEI come from the germline V gene. CDR3: CASSEARQVSGYTF. The CDR3 region has the DNA TGTGCCAGCAGTGAAGCGCGACAGGTTAGCGGCTACACCTTC.

This clonotype was observed at least ten times. This sequence joins TRBV12-3 or TRBV12-4 and TRBJ1-6; D not certain. V lost 6 bases to trimming and J lost 13 bases, with 19 bases between them. There are 14 residues in the CDR3. CDR3 sequence reads: CASSLRRSPVPLHF. In DNA form, the CDR3 reads TGTGCCAGCAGCCTCAGGAGGAGCCCAGTCCCCCTCCACTTT.

This clonotype has at least ten counts. The V call is TRBV20-1, the J call TRBJ1-1, with D possibly being TRBD1 (6 bases). The germline V gene encodes CDR1 DFQATT and CDR2 SNEGSKA (reference sequence). Trimming took off 5 bases at V and 0 bases at J, with 10 bases between the two ends. The CDR3 has 13 amino acids. The CDR3: CSADGGMNTEAFF. The CDR3, as DNA: TGCAGTGCTGATGGGGGCATGAACACTGAAGCTTTCTTT.

This clonotype was found many times. V usage is TRBV10-3 and J usage is TRBJ2-5, with TRBD2 matching over 12 bases. Per the germline V gene, CDR1 is ENHRY and CDR2 is SYGVKD. Trimming removed 6 bases from V and 7 bases from J; junction bases left unmatched: 9. The CDR3 loop spans 15 amino acids. CDR3 sequence: CAIRRTSGERGTQYF. DNA of the CDR3: TGTGCCATCAGGCGGACTAGCGGGGAGAGGGGGACCCAGTACTTC.